These T cell receptor beta chains were read from a single sample in a study of blood T cell repertoires in COVID-19. Assay: immunoSEQ multiplex PCR; the TCRdb copy retains only in-frame clones and omits some. The table lists about 88,000 clones, about 88% of them singletons. Input material: peripheral blood. Receptors were obtained from an elderly woman with acute or convalescent COVID-19. Each CDR3 is given with its conserved first and last residue. A D gene is named only where the DNA matches it firmly. Some rows mark clone size as missing; the rest say once, few, many or name a class of expanded clone.

. . 16 TRBJ2-7 TRBV21-1 CASTGPTGDNSYEQYF TGTGCCAGCACCGGACCAACCGGGGACAACTCCTACGAGCAGTACTTC
. . 14 TRBJ2-5 TRBV25-1 CASSEQGNKETQYF TGTGCCAGCAGTGAACAGGGAAACAAAGAGACCCAGTACTTC
. TRBD2 15 TRBJ2-1 TRBV11-3 CASSFGLAALNEQFF TGTGCCAGCAGCTTCGGACTAGCGGCACTGAATGAGCAGTTCTTC
few . 14 TRBJ2-5 TRBV5-4 CASSYRDLGETQYF TGTGCCAGCAGCTACAGGGACCTGGGGGAGACCCAGTACTTC
. . 14 TRBJ2-6 TRBV2 CASRNGVGANVLTF TGTGCCAGCAGAAACGGGGTTGGGGCCAACGTCCTGACTTTC
. . 15 TRBJ2-2 TRBV19 CASRGTDTNTGELFF TGTGCCAGTAGAGGAACAGATACGAACACCGGGGAGCTGTTTTTT
. TRBD1 13 TRBJ1-6 TRBV27 CASSGQGISPLHF TGTGCCAGCAGCGGACAGGGCATTTCACCCCTCCACTTT
. . 15 TRBJ1-2 TRBV6-5 CASSYVGPRGGGYTF TGTGCCAGCAGTTACGTCGGCCCGCGTGGAGGTGGCTACACCTTC
. TRBD1 13 TRBJ2-5 TRBV5-4 CASSWTGEETQYF TGTGCCAGCAGCTGGACAGGGGAAGAGACCCAGTACTTC
once . 14 TRBJ1-1 TRBV5-1 CASSSQGGRTEAFF TGCGCCAGCAGCTCACAAGGGGGTAGGACTGAAGCTTTCTTT
. TRBD1 17 TRBJ1-6 TRBV5-1 CASSLPNRGDPNSPLHF TGCGCCAGCAGCTTGCCAAACAGGGGGGATCCTAATTCACCCCTCCACTTT
. TRBD1 15 TRBJ2-3 TRBV5-1 CASSRGTGMPDTQYF TGCGCCAGCAGTCGAGGGACAGGGATGCCAGATACGCAGTATTTT
. . 13 TRBJ2-1 TRBV7-2 CASSLTSYNEQFF TGTGCCAGCAGTCTAACCTCCTACAATGAGCAGTTCTTC
. . 18 TRBJ2-1 TRBV21-1 CASSKSPPTLCALFGQFF TGTGCCAGCAGCAAAAGCCCCCCCACGTTATGCGCCCTGTTTGGGCAGTTCTTC
. TRBD2 15 TRBJ2-1 TRBV3-1/TRBV3-2 CASSQGRVGGNEQFF TGTGCCAGCAGCCAAGGACGAGTGGGGGGGAATGAGCAGTTCTTC
. . 10 TRBJ1-6 TRBV7-9 CASRGSPLHF TGTGCGAGCCGGGGTTCACCCCTCCACTTT
. TRBD2 16 TRBJ2-3 TRBV7-2 CASSIFLAGGPNTQYF TGTGCCAGCAGTATATTCCTAGCGGGAGGTCCAAATACGCAGTATTTT
. . 16 TRBJ2-5 TRBV15 CATSTARQGGWETQYF TGTGCCACCAGCACCGCTAGACAGGGAGGATGGGAGACCCAGTACTTC
. . 13 TRBJ1-2 TRBV6-1 CASSEQGYSGYTF TGTGCCAGCAGTGAGCAGGGTTACAGTGGCTACACCTTC
. TRBD1 17 TRBJ2-2 TRBV3-1/TRBV3-2 CASSRFFQGANTGELFF TGTGCCAGCAGCCGCTTTTTTCAGGGGGCGAACACCGGGGAGCTGTTTTTT
. . 14 TRBJ2-7 TRBV21-1 CAQNDSRGPYEQYF TGTGCCCAAAACGATAGCAGGGGCCCCTACGAGCAGTACTTC
. TRBD2 15 TRBJ2-5 TRBV20-1 CSASLASGGMETQYF TGCAGTGCTAGTTTGGCTAGCGGGGGGATGGAGACCCAGTACTTC
few . 13 TRBJ1-1 TRBV12-3/TRBV12-4 CASSFGVRAEAFF TGTGCCAGCAGTTTCGGGGTACGGGCTGAAGCTTTCTTT
. . 12 TRBJ2-1 TRBV5-1 CASSLDRDEQFF TGCGCCAGCAGCTTGGATCGGGATGAGCAGTTCTTC
. TRBD2 14 TRBJ2-5 TRBV18 CASSPAGVVETQYF TGTGCCAGCTCACCGGCGGGAGTGGTGGAGACCCAGTACTTC
. TRBD1 16 TRBJ1-6 TRBV7-2 CASSQNVDRGYSPLHF TGTGCCAGCAGCCAAAACGTGGACAGGGGTTATTCACCCCTCCACTTT
. . 16 TRBJ2-2 TRBV4-3 CASSQGQFSNTGELFF TGCGCCAGCAGCCAAGGACAATTCTCGAACACCGGGGAGCTGTTTTTT
. TRBD1 14 TRBJ1-2 TRBV2 CASITGVGGYGYTF TGTGCCAGCATTACAGGGGTGGGCGGCTATGGCTACACCTTC
. . 15 TRBJ2-1 TRBV7-8 CASSPKLAPNGEQFF TGTGCCAGCAGCCCCAAACTAGCACCCAACGGTGAGCAGTTCTTC
. . 15 TRBJ1-6 TRBV6-5 CASSYGWGGNSPLHF TGTGCCAGCAGTTACGGTTGGGGGGGTAATTCACCCCTCCACTTT
. . 16 TRBJ2-1 TRBV24-1 CATSKTGTLSYNEQFF TGTGCCACCAGTAAGACAGGGACTCTCTCCTACAATGAGCAGTTCTTC
once TRBD2 14 TRBJ2-4 TRBV30 CASSSGESWGIQYF TGTGCCAGTTCTAGCGGGGAGTCTTGGGGCATTCAGTACTTC
once TRBD1 15 TRBJ1-3 TRBV9 CASSVGDSSGNTIYF TGTGCCAGCAGCGTAGGGGACAGCTCTGGAAACACCATATATTTT
. . 15 TRBJ2-7 TRBV7-8 CASSWATGVNYEQYF TGTGCCAGCAGCTGGGCGACGGGAGTCAACTACGAGCAGTACTTC
few TRBD1 20 TRBJ1-4 TRBV23-1 CASSHPKSGQGLRTNEKLFF TGCGCCAGCAGTCACCCAAAATCGGGACAGGGATTGAGAACTAATGAAAAACTGTTTTTT
few . 13 TRBJ2-7 TRBV11-2 CASSLADSVEQYF TGTGCCAGCAGCTTAGCGGACAGTGTAGAGCAGTACTTC
. . 15 TRBJ1-1 TRBV9 CASSLGAQGYTEAFF TGTGCCAGCTCCTTAGGGGCTCAGGGCTACACTGAAGCTTTCTTT
. . 13 TRBJ1-1 TRBV7-2 CASSSRMNTEAFF TGTGCCAGCAGCTCGAGGATGAACACTGAAGCTTTCTTT
. TRBD2 17 TRBJ2-2 TRBV10-1 CASRRLAGGLNTGELFF TGCGCCAGCAGACGGCTAGCGGGAGGCCTAAACACCGGGGAGCTGTTTTTT
. . 15 TRBJ1-5 TRBV19 CASSWGTPSNQPQHF TGTGCCAGTAGTTGGGGGACTCCTAGCAATCAGCCCCAGCATTTT
. TRBD1 14 TRBJ1-2 TRBV6-2/TRBV6-3 CASSTRDSLFGYTF TGTGCCAGCAGTACCAGGGACAGCCTCTTTGGCTACACCTTC
. . 12 TRBJ2-7 TRBV18 CASSPWPNEQYF TGTGCCAGCTCACCATGGCCAAACGAGCAGTACTTC
. . 13 TRBJ2-5 TRBV28 CASSFIQRETQYF TGTGCCAGCAGTTTTATACAAAGAGAGACCCAGTACTTC
. TRBD1 13 TRBJ1-5 TRBV12-5 CASGWDRGQPQHF TGTGCTAGTGGTTGGGACAGGGGTCAGCCCCAGCATTTT
. . 11 TRBJ2-4 TRBV6-5 CASSSGYIQYF TGTGCCAGCAGCTCCGGTTACATTCAGTACTTC
. . 11 TRBJ1-4 TRBV29-1 CSVDSNEKLFF TGCAGCGTTGACTCTAATGAAAAACTGTTTTTT
. TRBD1 13 TRBJ1-5 TRBV2 CASSGTGDQPQHF TGTGCCAGCAGTGGGACAGGCGACCAGCCCCAGCATTTT
. . 14 TRBJ1-1 TRBV2 CASSEALQGTEAFF TGTGCCAGCAGTGAAGCGTTACAGGGTACTGAAGCTTTCTTT
. TRBD1 16 TRBJ1-3 TRBV9 CASSVGGTGYGNTIYF TGTGCCAGCAGCGTAGGAGGGACAGGGTATGGAAACACCATATATTTT
. . 14 TRBJ2-1 TRBV18 CASSPPGGVNEQFF TGTGCCAGCTCACCACCAGGAGGGGTAAATGAGCAGTTCTTC
. TRBD1 15 TRBJ2-7 TRBV5-4 CASSSKTGVAYEQYF TGTGCCAGCAGCTCTAAGACAGGGGTAGCCTACGAGCAGTACTTC
. TRBD1 13 TRBJ1-1 TRBV19 CASTWTGGTEAFF TGTGCCAGTACTTGGACAGGGGGCACTGAAGCTTTCTTT
. TRBD2 15 TRBJ2-1 TRBV5-1 CASSGAGGSYNEQFF TGCGCCAGCAGTGGGGCGGGAGGCTCCTACAATGAGCAGTTCTTC
once . 16 TRBJ2-3 TRBV28 CASSPIGQTSTDTQYF TGTGCCAGCAGTCCTATCGGACAAACTAGCACAGATACGCAGTATTTT
few . 18 TRBJ1-1 TRBV19 CASSKRGPRGGGGTEAFF TGTGCCAGTAGTAAACGGGGCCCCAGGGGAGGCGGGGGCACTGAAGCTTTCTTT
. . 14 TRBJ1-1 TRBV7-2 CASSTSRANTEAFF TGTGCCAGCAGCACTAGCCGGGCTAACACTGAAGCTTTCTTT
. TRBD2 16 TRBJ2-3 TRBV27 CASSFPGSGGTDTQYF TGTGCCAGCAGTTTCCCCGGAAGCGGGGGGACAGATACGCAGTATTTT